The T cell receptor beta chain described here comes from a study of PD-L1 blockade in urothelial cancer. Whole-study context: A median blood sample held approximately 140,000 T cells and about 83,000 unique TCRs.

Time point denoted: peripheral blood 6 weeks after treatment start. TCRdb keeps only in-frame clones here, not all; method: immunoSEQ multiplex PCR. The sample lists about 130,000 clones; 86% were seen once. V lost 5 bases, J lost 7 bases, and 21 bases lay in between. Germline CDR1 is SGHTA and CDR2 is FQGTGA. This CDR3 has 15 residues. This clone was observed a single time. The material was PBMCs, obtained around atezolizumab (anti-PD-L1) treatment. This receptor was obtained from a man in his fifties or sixties with urothelial cancer. The V call is TRBV7-3, the J call TRBJ2-7; a possible D gene is TRBD2 (7 bases). CDR3 sequence: CASSLTGRGAGEQYF. The CDR3, as DNA: TGTGCCAGCAGCCTCACGGGACGGGGGGCCGGGGAGCAGTACTTC.